This T cell receptor (beta chain) was documented in a study of blood T cell repertoires in COVID-19. Germline V lookup: CDR1 MNHEY, CDR2 SMNVEV (reference sequence). CDR3 length: 16 amino acids. V lost 5 bases, J lost 9 bases, and 13 bases stayed unmatched. Method: immunoSEQ multiplex PCR; TCRdb's copy keeps in-frame clones and lacks some. Seen here are approximately 160,000 clones, 80% to 90% observed once, and the top ten hold approximately 4%. This clone was picked up a small number of times. The chain has TRBV27 and TRBJ1-6; 7 positions agree with TRBD1. The TCR comes from a woman aged 45-65 years in a cohort exposed to, infected with or recovered from COVID-19 (not recorded which). The material sequenced was PBMCs or T cells enriched from blood (not recorded which). The chain's CDR3 is CASSDGVRGRSSPLHF. The CDR3 nucleotides read TGTGCCAGCAGTGACGGTGTAAGGGGGCGAAGTTCACCCCTCCACTTT.